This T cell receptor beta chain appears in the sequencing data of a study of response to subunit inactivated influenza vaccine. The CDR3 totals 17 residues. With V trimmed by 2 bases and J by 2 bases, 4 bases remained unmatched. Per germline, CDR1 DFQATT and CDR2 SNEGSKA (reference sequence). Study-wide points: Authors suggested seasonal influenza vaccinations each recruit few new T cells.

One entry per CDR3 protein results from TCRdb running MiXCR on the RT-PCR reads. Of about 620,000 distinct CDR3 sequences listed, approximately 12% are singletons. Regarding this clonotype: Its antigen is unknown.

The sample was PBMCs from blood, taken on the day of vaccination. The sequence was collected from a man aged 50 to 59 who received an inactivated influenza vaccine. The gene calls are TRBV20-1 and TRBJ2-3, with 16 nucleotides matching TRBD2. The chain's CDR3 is CSARPGLAGGNTDTQYF. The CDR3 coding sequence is TGCAGTGCTAGACCGGGACTAGCGGGAGGGAACACAGATACGCAGTATTTT.